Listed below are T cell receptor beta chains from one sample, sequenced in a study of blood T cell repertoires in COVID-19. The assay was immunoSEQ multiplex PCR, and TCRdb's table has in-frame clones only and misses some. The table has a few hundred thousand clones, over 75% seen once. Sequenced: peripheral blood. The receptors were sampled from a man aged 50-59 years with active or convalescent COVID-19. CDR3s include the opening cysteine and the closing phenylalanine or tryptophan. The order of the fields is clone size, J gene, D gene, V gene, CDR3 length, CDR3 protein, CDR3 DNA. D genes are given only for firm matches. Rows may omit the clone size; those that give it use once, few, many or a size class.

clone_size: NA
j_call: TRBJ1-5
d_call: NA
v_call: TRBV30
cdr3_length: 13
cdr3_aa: CAWNGRNNQPQHF
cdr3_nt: TGTGCCTGGAATGGGAGAAACAATCAGCCCCAGCATTTT

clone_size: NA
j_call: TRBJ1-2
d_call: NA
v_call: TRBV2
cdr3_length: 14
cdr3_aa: CASSEGGDVNGYTF
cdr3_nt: TGTGCCAGCAGTGAAGGGGGGGACGTAAATGGCTACACCTTC

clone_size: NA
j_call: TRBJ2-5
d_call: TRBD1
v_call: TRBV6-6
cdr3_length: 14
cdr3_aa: CASSYSSGGETQYF
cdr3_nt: TGTGCCAGCAGTTACTCATCAGGGGGAGAGACCCAGTACTTC

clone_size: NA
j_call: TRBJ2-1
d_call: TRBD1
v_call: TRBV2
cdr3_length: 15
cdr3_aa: CASSPGQGWYNEQFF
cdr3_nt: TGTGCCAGCAGTCCGGGACAGGGATGGTACAATGAGCAGTTCTTC

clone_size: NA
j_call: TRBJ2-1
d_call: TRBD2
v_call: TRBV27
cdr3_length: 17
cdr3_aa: CASSLRGLAGGRGEQFF
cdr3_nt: TGTGCCAGCAGTTTAAGGGGGCTAGCGGGAGGTAGAGGTGAGCAGTTCTTC

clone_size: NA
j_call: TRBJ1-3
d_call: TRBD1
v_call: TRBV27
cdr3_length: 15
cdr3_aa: CASSGDSGSGNTIYF
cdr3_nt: TGTGCCAGCAGCGGGGACAGCGGCTCTGGAAACACCATATATTTT

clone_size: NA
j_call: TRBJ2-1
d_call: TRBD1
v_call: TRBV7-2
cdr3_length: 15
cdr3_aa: CASSLGGQGKVEQFF
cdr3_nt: TGTGCCAGCAGCTTAGGTGGACAGGGAAAAGTGGAGCAGTTCTTC

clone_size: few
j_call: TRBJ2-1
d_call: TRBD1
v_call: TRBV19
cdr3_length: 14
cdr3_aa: CASSEPGTGDEQFF
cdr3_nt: TGTGCCAGTAGCGAACCAGGGACAGGCGATGAGCAGTTCTTC

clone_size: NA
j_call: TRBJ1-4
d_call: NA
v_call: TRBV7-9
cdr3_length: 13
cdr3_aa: CASLGQGGEKLFF
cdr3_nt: TGTGCCAGCCTGGGGCAGGGAGGCGAAAAACTGTTTTTT

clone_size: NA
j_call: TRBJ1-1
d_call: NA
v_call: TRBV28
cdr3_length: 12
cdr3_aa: CASSSRTAEAFF
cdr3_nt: TGTGCCAGCAGTTCACGGACAGCTGAAGCTTTCTTT

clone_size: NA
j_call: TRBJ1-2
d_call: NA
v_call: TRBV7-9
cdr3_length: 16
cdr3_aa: CASSLAGGASNYGYTF
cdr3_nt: TGTGCCAGCAGCTTAGCCGGGGGGGCATCTAACTATGGCTACACCTTC

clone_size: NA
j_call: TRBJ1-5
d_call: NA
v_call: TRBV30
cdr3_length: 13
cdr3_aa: CAWSERAGQPQHF
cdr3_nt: TGTGCCTGGAGTGAGAGGGCGGGTCAGCCCCAGCATTTT

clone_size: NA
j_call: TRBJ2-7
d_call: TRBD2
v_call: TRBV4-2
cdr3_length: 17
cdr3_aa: CASSQDPPGLAAYEQYF
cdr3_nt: TGTGCCAGCAGCCAAGACCCACCTGGACTAGCGGCCTACGAGCAGTACTTC

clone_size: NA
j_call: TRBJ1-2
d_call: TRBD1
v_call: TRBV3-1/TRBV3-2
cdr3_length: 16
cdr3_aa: CASSQTMVRDREVETF
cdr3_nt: TGTGCCAGCAGCCAAACGATGGTTCGGGACAGGGAAGTGGAAACCTTC

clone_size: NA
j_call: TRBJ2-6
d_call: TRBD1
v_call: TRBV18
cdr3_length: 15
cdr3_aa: CASSPDRAGANVLTF
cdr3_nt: TGTGCCAGCTCACCGGACAGGGCTGGGGCCAACGTCCTGACTTTC

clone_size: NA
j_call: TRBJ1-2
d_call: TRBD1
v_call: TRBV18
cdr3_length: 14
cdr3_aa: CASSLGQGYYGYTF
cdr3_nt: TGTGCCAGCTCACTCGGACAGGGCTACTATGGCTACACCTTC

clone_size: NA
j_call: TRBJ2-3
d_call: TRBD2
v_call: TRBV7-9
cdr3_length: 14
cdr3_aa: CASSLGLARDTQYF
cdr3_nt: TGTGCCAGCAGCTTAGGACTAGCCAGAGATACGCAGTATTTT

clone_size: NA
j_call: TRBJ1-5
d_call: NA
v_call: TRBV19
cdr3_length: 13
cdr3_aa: CASSIRVGQPQHF
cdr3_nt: TGTGCCAGTAGTATCCGGGTGGGTCAGCCCCAGCATTTT

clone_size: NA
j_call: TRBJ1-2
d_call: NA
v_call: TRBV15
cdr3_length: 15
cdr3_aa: CATSRDGPISGGYTF
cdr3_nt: TGTGCCACCAGCAGAGATGGCCCTATCAGCGGCGGCTACACCTTC

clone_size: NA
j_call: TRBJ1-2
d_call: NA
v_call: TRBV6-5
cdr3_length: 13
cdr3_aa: CASSYRDSYGYTF
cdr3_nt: TGTGCCAGCAGTTACAGAGACAGCTATGGCTACACCTTC

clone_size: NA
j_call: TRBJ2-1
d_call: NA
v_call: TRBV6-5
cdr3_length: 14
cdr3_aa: CASSLTSLNNEQFF
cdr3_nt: TGTGCCAGCAGCTTGACTAGTCTAAACAATGAGCAGTTCTTC

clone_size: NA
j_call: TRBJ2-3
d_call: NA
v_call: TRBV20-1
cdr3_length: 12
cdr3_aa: CSASQGADTQYF
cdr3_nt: TGCAGTGCTAGTCAGGGTGCAGATACGCAGTATTTT

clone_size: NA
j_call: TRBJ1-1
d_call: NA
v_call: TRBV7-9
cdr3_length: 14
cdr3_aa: CASSLTDMNTEAFF
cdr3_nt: TGTGCCAGCAGCTTGACAGACATGAACACTGAAGCTTTCTTT

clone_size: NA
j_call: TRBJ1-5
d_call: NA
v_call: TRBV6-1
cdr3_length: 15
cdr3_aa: CASSEVEGPRQPQHF
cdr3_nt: TGTGCCAGCAGTGAAGTGGAGGGTCCCCGTCAGCCCCAGCATTTT

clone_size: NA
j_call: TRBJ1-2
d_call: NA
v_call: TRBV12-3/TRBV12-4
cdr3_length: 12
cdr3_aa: CASSRDAYGYTF
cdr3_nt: TGTGCCAGCAGCCGAGATGCCTATGGCTACACCTTC

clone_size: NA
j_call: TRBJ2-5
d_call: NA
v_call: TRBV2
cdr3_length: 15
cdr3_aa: CASSEVPPGWETQYF
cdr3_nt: TGTGCCAGCAGTGAAGTACCCCCCGGGTGGGAGACCCAGTACTTC

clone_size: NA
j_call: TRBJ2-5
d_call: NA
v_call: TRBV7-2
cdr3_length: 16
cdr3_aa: CASSLRSSGYQETQYF
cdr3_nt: TGTGCCAGCAGCCTTAGGTCCAGCGGGTACCAAGAGACCCAGTACTTC

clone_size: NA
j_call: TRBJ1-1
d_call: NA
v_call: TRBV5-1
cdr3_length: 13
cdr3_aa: CASSLAQGNRAFF
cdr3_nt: TGCGCCAGCAGCTTGGCCCAGGGTAATCGGGCTTTCTTT

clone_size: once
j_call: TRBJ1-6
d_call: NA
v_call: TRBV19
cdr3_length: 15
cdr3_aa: CASSIIPGGNSPLHF
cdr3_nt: TGTGCCAGTAGTATTATCCCCGGGGGTAATTCACCCCTCCACTTT

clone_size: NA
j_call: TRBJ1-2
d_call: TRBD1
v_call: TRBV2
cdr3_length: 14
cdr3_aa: CASSYTGGARGYTF
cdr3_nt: TGTGCCAGCAGCTACACAGGGGGCGCGAGAGGCTACACCTTC

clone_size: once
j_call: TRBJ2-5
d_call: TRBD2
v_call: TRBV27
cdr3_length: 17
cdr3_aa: CASSPTLLAGNGETQYF
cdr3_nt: TGTGCCAGCAGTCCCACACTACTAGCGGGGAATGGAGAGACCCAGTACTTC

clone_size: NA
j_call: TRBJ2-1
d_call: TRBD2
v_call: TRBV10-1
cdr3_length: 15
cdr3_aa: CASSDREREVDEQFF
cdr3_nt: TGCGCCAGCAGTGACCGCGAGCGGGAGGTCGATGAGCAGTTCTTC

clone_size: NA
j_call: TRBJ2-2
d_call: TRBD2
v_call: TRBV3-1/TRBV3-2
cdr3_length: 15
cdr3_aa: CASRRGDPNTGELFF
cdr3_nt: TGTGCCAGCCGGCGGGGGGACCCTAACACCGGGGAGCTGTTTTTT

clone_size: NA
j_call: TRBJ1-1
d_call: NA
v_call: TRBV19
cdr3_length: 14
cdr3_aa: CASSKPTGHTEAFF
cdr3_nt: TGTGCCAGTAGTAAGCCTACAGGGCACACTGAAGCTTTCTTT

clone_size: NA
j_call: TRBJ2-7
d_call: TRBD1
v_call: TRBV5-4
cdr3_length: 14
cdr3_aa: CASSLPDRADEQYF
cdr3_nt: TGTGCCAGCAGCCTCCCGGACAGGGCCGACGAGCAGTACTTC

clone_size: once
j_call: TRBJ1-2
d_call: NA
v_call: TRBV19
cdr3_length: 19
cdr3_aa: CASKKGRAGLLTTNYGYTF
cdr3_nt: TGTGCCAGTAAAAAAGGGCGGGCTGGACTCCTAACGACTAACTATGGCTACACCTTC

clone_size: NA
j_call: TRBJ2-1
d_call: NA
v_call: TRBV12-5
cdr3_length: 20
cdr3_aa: CASGFWGQDGSRREGAEQFF
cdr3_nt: TGTGCTAGTGGTTTTTGGGGACAGGACGGGTCTCGGCGGGAGGGCGCTGAGCAGTTCTTC

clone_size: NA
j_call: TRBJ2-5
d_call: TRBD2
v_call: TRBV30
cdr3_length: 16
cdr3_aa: CAWSVAASGGKETQYF
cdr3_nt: TGTGCCTGGAGTGTAGCGGCTAGCGGGGGGAAAGAGACCCAGTACTTC

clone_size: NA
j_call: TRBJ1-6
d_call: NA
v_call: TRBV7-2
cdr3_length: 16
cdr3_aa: CASSSLLTAYNSPLHF
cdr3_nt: TGTGCCAGCAGCTCTCTCCTCACGGCCTATAATTCACCCCTCCACTTT

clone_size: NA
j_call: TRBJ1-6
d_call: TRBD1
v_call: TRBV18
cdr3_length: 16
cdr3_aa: CASSPGTGGLDSPLHF
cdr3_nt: TGTGCCAGCTCACCCGGGACAGGGGGCTTAGATTCACCCCTCCACTTT